Given below is one T cell receptor (beta chain) in context. Its antigen is currently unknown. The data stem from a study of T cell repertoires in cytomegalovirus infection. Study as a whole: It was recently identified HLA-C-restricted and well-studied HLA-B-restricted CMV epitopes that the study used. Indicated by public TCR beta signatures were CMV infection and matching HLA type.

TCRdb redid the calling of the reads with MiXCR, one entry per CDR3 protein. Counted here are 700,000 to 950,000 distinct CDR3 sequences, 30% to 35% occurring once; the ten biggest clones make up about an eighth. Study results and limitations: There were HLA-C-restricted CMV-specific TCR beta clonotypes dominating the ex vivo response. Cumulative frequency (of public TCR beta family members) identified carriers of CMV plus the relevant HLA.

The V gene's germline CDR1 is MGHRA and CDR2 YSYEKL. This CDR3 has 13 amino acids. Trimming shortened V by 4 bases and J by 7 bases, and 13 bases separated the two germline ends. The TCR originated in a human donor in good health (CMV status not recorded). Some clones in this sample may be carry-over from other donors' samples. The sample consisted of cultured CD8+ T cells from PBMCs, taken from culture after CMV antigen stimulation. The rearrangement links TRBV4-1 to TRBJ1-2, with D unresolved. CDR3 sequence reads: CASSPGMGRGYTF. In nucleotides, the CDR3 is TGCGCCAGCAGCCCAGGAATGGGCCGTGGCTACACCTTC.